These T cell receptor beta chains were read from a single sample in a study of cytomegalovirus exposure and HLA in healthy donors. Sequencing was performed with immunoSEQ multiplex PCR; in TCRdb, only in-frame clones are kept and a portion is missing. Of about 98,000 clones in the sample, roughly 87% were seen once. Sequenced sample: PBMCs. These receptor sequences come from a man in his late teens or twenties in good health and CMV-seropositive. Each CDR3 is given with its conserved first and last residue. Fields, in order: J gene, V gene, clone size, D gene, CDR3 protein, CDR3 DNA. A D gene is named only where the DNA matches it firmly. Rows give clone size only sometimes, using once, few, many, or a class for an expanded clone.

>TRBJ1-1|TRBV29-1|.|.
CSVDTGNTEAFF
TGCAGCGTAGATACAGGGAACACTGAAGCTTTCTTT
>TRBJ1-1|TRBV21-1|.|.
CASSNLIGLLNTEAFF
TGTGCCAGCAGCAACTTAATCGGACTCTTGAACACTGAAGCTTTCTTT
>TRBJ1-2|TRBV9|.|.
CASSTTGDYYGYTF
TGTGCCAGCAGCACTACAGGCGACTACTATGGCTACACCTTC
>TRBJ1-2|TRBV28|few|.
CASSLGENYGYTF
TGTGCCAGCAGTTTAGGGGAGAACTATGGCTACACCTTC
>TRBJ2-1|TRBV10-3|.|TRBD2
CAIAAGEYNEQFF
TGTGCCATCGCGGCGGGAGAATACAATGAGCAGTTCTTC
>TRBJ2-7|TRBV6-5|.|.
CASSYSPYEQYF
TGTGCCAGCAGTTACTCCCCTTACGAGCAGTACTTC
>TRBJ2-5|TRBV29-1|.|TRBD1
CSVESGRGQGETQYF
TGCAGCGTTGAAAGTGGCAGGGGGCAGGGGGAGACCCAGTACTTC
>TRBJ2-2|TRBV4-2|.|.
CASSQDTSGLAGELFF
TGTGCCAGCAGCCAAGATACTAGTGGGTTGGCCGGGGAGCTGTTTTTT
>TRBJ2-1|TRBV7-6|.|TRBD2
CASSLLLAGMYNEQFF
TGTGCCAGCAGCCTCTTACTAGCGGGAATGTACAATGAGCAGTTCTTC
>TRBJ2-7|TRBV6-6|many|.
CASSIEGHEQYF
TGTGCCAGCAGTATCGAGGGCCACGAGCAGTACTTC
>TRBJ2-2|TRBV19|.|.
CASSIGSRMIGELFF
TGTGCCAGTAGTATAGGCTCTAGGATGATCGGGGAGCTGTTTTTT
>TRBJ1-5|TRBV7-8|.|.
CASSEGAGNQPQHF
TGTGCCAGCAGCGAGGGAGCTGGCAATCAGCCCCAGCATTTT
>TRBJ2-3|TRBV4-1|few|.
CASSQGVAEDFTDTQYF
TGCGCCAGCAGCCAAGGGGTAGCGGAAGACTTCACAGATACGCAGTATTTT
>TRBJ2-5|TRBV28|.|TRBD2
CASRRGGSRETQYF
TGTGCCAGCAGACGGGGGGGTAGCAGGGAGACCCAGTACTTC
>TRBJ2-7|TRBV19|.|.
CASSNRGLGEQYF
TGTGCCAGTAGTAATCGAGGGCTCGGGGAGCAGTACTTC
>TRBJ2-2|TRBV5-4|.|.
CASSAGPPGELFF
TGTGCCAGCAGCGCGGGACCACCGGGGGAGCTGTTTTTT
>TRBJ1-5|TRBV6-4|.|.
CASSEEINQPQHF
TGTGCCAGCAGTGAGGAGATCAATCAGCCCCAGCATTTT
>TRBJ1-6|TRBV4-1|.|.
CASSHRDGLNSPLHF
TGCGCCAGCAGCCATAGAGACGGACTTAATTCACCCCTCCACTTT
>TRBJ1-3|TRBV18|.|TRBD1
CASSPWTGGENNSGNTIYF
TGTGCCAGCTCACCATGGACAGGGGGAGAAAACAACTCTGGAAACACCATATATTTT
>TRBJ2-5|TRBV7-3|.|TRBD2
CASSPGTTSETQYF
TGTGCCAGCAGCCCTGGGACTACATCAGAGACCCAGTACTTC
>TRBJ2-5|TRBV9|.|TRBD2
CASSVGLAGGLQETQYF
TGTGCCAGCAGCGTAGGGTTAGCGGGGGGGCTTCAAGAGACCCAGTACTTC
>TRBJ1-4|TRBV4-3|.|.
CASSVNHGIGEKLFF
TGCGCCAGCAGCGTAAATCACGGGATAGGTGAAAAACTGTTTTTT
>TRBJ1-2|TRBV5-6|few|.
CASSRRSGNGYTF
TGTGCCAGCAGCCGTCGTTCCGGGAATGGCTACACCTTC
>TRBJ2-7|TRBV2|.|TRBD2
CASNEGTTTYEQYF
TGTGCCAGCAACGAAGGGACTACTACCTACGAGCAGTACTTC
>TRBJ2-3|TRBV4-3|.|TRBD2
CASSQGLAGMTDTQYF
TGCGCCAGCAGCCAAGGCCTAGCGGGGATGACAGATACGCAGTATTTT
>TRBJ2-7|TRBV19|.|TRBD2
CASSQTSGRPGEQYF
TGTGCCAGTAGTCAGACTAGCGGGAGACCGGGGGAGCAGTACTTC
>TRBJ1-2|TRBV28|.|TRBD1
CASSLVSTGDGYTF
TGTGCCAGCAGTTTAGTCTCGACAGGGGACGGCTACACCTTC
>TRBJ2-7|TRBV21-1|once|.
CASTPSGSSYEQYF
TGTGCCAGCACCCCTAGCGGGAGCTCCTACGAGCAGTACTTC
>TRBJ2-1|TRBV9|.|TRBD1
CASSVRDRGGNEQFF
TGTGCCAGCAGCGTTCGGGACAGGGGTGGGAATGAGCAGTTCTTC
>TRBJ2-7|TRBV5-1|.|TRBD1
CASSFGQGDSYEQYF
TGCGCCAGCAGCTTTGGACAGGGGGACTCCTACGAGCAGTACTTC
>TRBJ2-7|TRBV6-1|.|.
CASRGAPSYEQYF
TGTGCCAGCAGGGGGGCCCCCTCCTACGAGCAGTACTTC
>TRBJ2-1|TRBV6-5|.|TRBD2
CASRLGRNEQFF
TGTGCCAGCAGGCTCGGGAGGAATGAGCAGTTCTTC
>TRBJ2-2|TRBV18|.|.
CASSPRQANTGELFF
TGTGCCAGCTCACCGCGACAGGCGAACACCGGGGAGCTGTTTTTT
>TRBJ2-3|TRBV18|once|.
CASSPTPTQAADTQYF
TGTGCCAGCTCCCCTACACCTACACAGGCAGCAGATACGCAGTATTTT
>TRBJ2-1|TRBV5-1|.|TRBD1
CASSADRGRAWEQFF
TGCGCCAGCAGCGCCGACAGGGGCCGCGCTTGGGAGCAGTTCTTC
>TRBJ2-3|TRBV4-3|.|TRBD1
CASKAGGHSSTDTQYF
TGCGCCAGCAAGGCAGGGGGCCACTCTAGCACAGATACGCAGTATTTT
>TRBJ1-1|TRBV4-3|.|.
CASSQDGRNTEAFF
TGCGCCAGCAGCCAAGATGGGAGGAACACTGAAGCTTTCTTT
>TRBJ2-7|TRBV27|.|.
CASSLSAGFYEQYF
TGTGCCAGCAGTTTATCGGCAGGGTTCTACGAGCAGTACTTC
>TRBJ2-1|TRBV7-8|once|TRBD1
CASSLVSGTGFYNEQFF
TGTGCCAGCAGCTTAGTTTCCGGGACAGGTTTTTACAATGAGCAGTTCTTC
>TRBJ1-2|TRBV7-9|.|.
CASWQADDYGYTF
TGTGCCAGCTGGCAGGCAGACGACTATGGCTACACCTTC
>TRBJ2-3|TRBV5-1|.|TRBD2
CASSLLTGGTSTDTQYF
TGCGCCAGCAGCTTGCTTACGGGGGGGACGAGCACAGATACGCAGTATTTT
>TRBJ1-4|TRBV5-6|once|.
CASSVNPRVSGGNEKLFF
TGTGCCAGCAGCGTTAACCCGCGGGTCTCCGGAGGTAATGAAAAACTGTTTTTT